This is a list of T cell receptor beta chains from one sample in a study of cytomegalovirus exposure and HLA in healthy donors. TCRdb's table, derived via immunoSEQ multiplex PCR, lists solely in-frame clones and lacks some. The sample lists about 100,000 clones, approximately 76% seen once, with approximately 6.4% in the top ten. Sequencing input: PBMCs. Every receptor here comes from a man between 40 and 49 years old in good health and CMV-seropositive. The CDR3 runs from the conserved cysteine through the conserved F or W. A D gene is named only where the DNA matches it firmly. Some rows mark clone size as missing; the rest say once, few, many or name a class of expanded clone.

V: TRBV6-5
D: TRBD1
J: TRBJ2-3
size: many
CDR3: CASSYGTGADTQYF
DNA: TGTGCCAGCAGTTACGGGACAGGGGCAGATACGCAGTATTTT

V: TRBV7-2
D: -
J: TRBJ2-7
size: -
CDR3: CASSLGPLRRPEVYEQYF
DNA: TGTGCCAGCAGCTTAGGCCCCCTAAGGCGGCCGGAAGTTTACGAGCAGTACTTC

V: TRBV29-1
D: TRBD1
J: TRBJ2-5
size: few
CDR3: CSALQGVGGQGYF
DNA: TGCAGCGCTCTACAGGGGGTGGGCGGCCAGGGGTACTTC

V: TRBV5-6
D: TRBD1
J: TRBJ1-6
size: few
CDR3: CASSLGQGDSPLHF
DNA: TGTGCCAGCAGCTTGGGTCAGGGGGATTCACCCCTCCACTTT

V: TRBV4-1
D: -
J: TRBJ1-1
size: -
CDR3: CASSQEWAGNTEAFF
DNA: TGCGCCAGCAGCCAAGAATGGGCAGGGAACACTGAAGCGTTCTTT

V: TRBV2
D: TRBD1
J: TRBJ2-1
size: -
CDR3: CASSGDSNEQFF
DNA: TGTGCCAGCAGTGGGGACAGCAATGAGCAGTTCTTC

V: TRBV4-1
D: -
J: TRBJ1-1
size: -
CDR3: CASSQDAGSTEAFF
DNA: TGCGCCAGCAGCCAAGACGCGGGGAGCACTGAAGCTTTCTTT

V: TRBV20-1
D: -
J: TRBJ2-5
size: -
CDR3: CSARDMETQYF
DNA: TGCAGTGCTAGAGATATGGAGACCCAGTACTTC

V: TRBV11-2
D: -
J: TRBJ2-1
size: once
CDR3: CASSLVGGAPYNEQFF
DNA: TGTGCCAGCAGCTTAGTGGGCGGGGCCCCATACAATGAGCAGTTCTTC

V: TRBV11-2
D: TRBD2
J: TRBJ2-3
size: -
CDR3: CASSLVGLPSTDTQYF
DNA: TGTGCCAGCAGCTTAGTGGGACTACCGAGCACAGATACGCAGTATTTT

V: TRBV9
D: TRBD2
J: TRBJ2-1
size: -
CDR3: CASSAWTSGGWNEQFF
DNA: TGTGCCAGCAGCGCCTGGACTAGCGGGGGTTGGAATGAGCAGTTCTTC

V: TRBV27
D: -
J: TRBJ1-2
size: few
CDR3: CASSFGGSGYTF
DNA: TGTGCCAGCAGTTTTGGTGGGAGTGGCTACACCTTC

V: TRBV9
D: TRBD2
J: TRBJ2-1
size: -
CDR3: CASSVGSSGSGYNEQFF
DNA: TGTGCCAGCAGCGTAGGGTCCAGCGGGAGTGGGTACAATGAGCAGTTCTTC

V: TRBV9
D: -
J: TRBJ2-7
size: -
CDR3: CASSAGPDSVRGPWEQYF
DNA: TGTGCCAGCAGCGCTGGCCCGGACAGTGTCAGGGGACCCTGGGAGCAGTACTTC

V: TRBV19
D: -
J: TRBJ1-5
size: few
CDR3: CASSKLRSSNQPQHF
DNA: TGTGCCAGTAGTAAGTTGAGGAGTAGCAATCAGCCCCAGCATTTT

V: TRBV9
D: TRBD2
J: TRBJ2-3
size: -
CDR3: CASSVREGRATDTQYF
DNA: TGTGCCAGCAGCGTAAGGGAGGGCCGTGCCACAGATACGCAGTATTTT

V: TRBV11-2
D: -
J: TRBJ2-7
size: -
CDR3: CASSSPLGSYEQYF
DNA: TGTGCCAGCAGCTCCCCGTTGGGCAGCTACGAGCAGTACTTC

V: TRBV6-1
D: -
J: TRBJ1-2
size: -
CDR3: CASSYGGDGGYTF
DNA: TGTGCCAGCAGTTATGGGGGGGACGGAGGCTACACCTTC

V: TRBV7-6
D: -
J: TRBJ2-1
size: few
CDR3: CASSPPDSYNEQFF
DNA: TGTGCCAGCAGCCCTCCGGACAGTTACAATGAGCAGTTCTTC

V: TRBV7-6
D: TRBD2
J: TRBJ2-6
size: -
CDR3: CASSLVTGGGANVLTF
DNA: TGTGCCAGCAGCTTAGTCACGGGAGGTGGGGCCAACGTCCTGACTTTC

V: TRBV7-3
D: -
J: TRBJ1-1
size: -
CDR3: CASSLTLNTEAFF
DNA: TGTGCCAGCAGCTTAACCTTGAACACTGAAGCTTTCTTT

V: TRBV5-1
D: -
J: TRBJ1-4
size: -
CDR3: CASSLEAGEGEKLFF
DNA: TGCGCCAGCAGCTTGGAGGCAGGGGAGGGTGAAAAACTGTTTTTT

V: TRBV9
D: -
J: TRBJ2-4
size: -
CDR3: CASSVEGGHIQYF
DNA: TGTGCCAGCAGCGTAGAAGGGGGTCACATTCAGTACTTC

V: TRBV20-1
D: -
J: TRBJ1-2
size: -
CDR3: CSATQGDGYTF
DNA: TGCAGTGCCACACAGGGTGATGGCTACACCTTC

V: TRBV5-1
D: -
J: TRBJ2-3
size: -
CDR3: CASSLAVRTDTQYF
DNA: TGCGCCAGCAGCTTGGCAGTTCGCACAGATACGCAGTATTTT

V: TRBV19
D: TRBD1
J: TRBJ1-5
size: -
CDR3: CASSPTRQGANNQPQHF
DNA: TGTGCCAGTAGTCCCACCCGACAGGGGGCGAACAATCAGCCCCAGCATTTT

V: TRBV19
D: TRBD1
J: TRBJ1-1
size: few
CDR3: CASTSLGTGVTEAFF
DNA: TGTGCCAGTACCTCCCTTGGGACAGGGGTTACTGAAGCTTTCTTT

V: TRBV28
D: TRBD1
J: TRBJ1-1
size: -
CDR3: CASSLGLGRGAGGEAFF
DNA: TGTGCCAGCAGTTTAGGTCTGGGCAGGGGGGCAGGTGGTGAAGCTTTCTTT

V: TRBV10-3
D: TRBD1
J: TRBJ1-5
size: few
CDR3: CAIRGQENQPQHF
DNA: TGTGCCATCAGGGGACAGGAAAATCAGCCCCAGCATTTT

V: TRBV28
D: TRBD1
J: TRBJ2-2
size: -
CDR3: CASRPPRTGGVGRGGDTGELFF
DNA: TGTGCCAGCAGGCCCCCCAGGACAGGGGGCGTAGGGCGGGGGGGGGACACCGGGGAGCTGTTTTTT

V: TRBV27
D: -
J: TRBJ2-7
size: -
CDR3: CASSSQDRSVYEQYF
DNA: TGTGCCAGCAGTTCTCAAGACAGATCTGTCTACGAGCAGTACTTC

V: TRBV12-2
D: -
J: TRBJ1-5
size: -
CDR3: CASRLARGRQGNQPQHF
DNA: TGTGCAAGTCGCCTAGCTCGTGGGCGGCAGGGGAATCAGCCCCAGCATTTT

V: TRBV9
D: TRBD2
J: TRBJ2-3
size: -
CDR3: CASSVAGRADADTQYF
DNA: TGTGCCAGCAGCGTAGCGGGGAGGGCCGACGCAGATACGCAGTATTTT

V: TRBV2
D: -
J: TRBJ1-1
size: few
CDR3: CASRGTSNSEAFF
DNA: TGTGCCAGCAGGGGTACAAGTAACAGTGAAGCTTTCTTT

V: TRBV15
D: TRBD1
J: TRBJ2-1
size: -
CDR3: CATSRDRVRNEQFF
DNA: TGTGCCACCAGCAGGGACAGGGTTAGGAATGAGCAGTTCTTC

V: TRBV7-9
D: -
J: TRBJ1-5
size: -
CDR3: CASSLGGGHYSNQPQHF
DNA: TGTGCCAGCAGCTTAGGGGGAGGGCACTATAGCAATCAGCCCCAGCATTTT

V: TRBV28
D: -
J: TRBJ2-7
size: few
CDR3: CASSSIGVTSKHEQYF
DNA: TGTGCCAGCAGTTCGATTGGGGTGACTAGTAAGCACGAGCAGTACTTC

V: TRBV6-6
D: -
J: TRBJ1-2
size: few
CDR3: CASSLVGSSYTF
DNA: TGTGCCAGCAGTTTGGTCGGGTCGAGCTACACCTTC

V: TRBV6-6
D: -
J: TRBJ1-1
size: -
CDR3: CASSDRNTEAFF
DNA: TGTGCCAGCAGCGACAGGAACACTGAAGCTTTCTTT

V: TRBV19
D: TRBD1
J: TRBJ1-5
size: once
CDR3: CASSFPGQGRNQPQHF
DNA: TGTGCCAGTAGTTTTCCCGGACAGGGCCGCAATCAGCCCCAGCATTTT

V: TRBV19
D: TRBD1
J: TRBJ1-5
size: -
CDR3: CASTRDRGNQPQHF
DNA: TGTGCCAGTACCCGAGACAGGGGCAATCAGCCCCAGCATTTT

V: TRBV6-5
D: TRBD1
J: TRBJ1-2
size: once
CDR3: CASSYSVGGGYTF
DNA: TGTGCCAGCAGTTACTCGGTAGGGGGCGGCTACACCTTC

V: TRBV13
D: -
J: TRBJ2-7
size: -
CDR3: CASSLAGSTYEQYF
DNA: TGTGCCAGCAGCTTAGCCGGGAGCACCTACGAGCAGTACTTC

V: TRBV4-1
D: -
J: TRBJ1-1
size: -
CDR3: CASSQVRTNTEAFF
DNA: TGCGCCAGCAGCCAAGTGCGGACAAACACTGAAGCTTTCTTT

V: TRBV7-2
D: TRBD1
J: TRBJ1-2
size: -
CDR3: CASSPAGGRLSYTF
DNA: TGTGCCAGCAGCCCCGCAGGGGGGCGTTTGAGCTACACCTTC

V: TRBV7-9
D: -
J: TRBJ2-3
size: -
CDR3: CASSLQEEAYTDTQYF
DNA: TGTGCCAGCAGCTTACAGGAGGAAGCCTACACAGATACGCAGTATTTT

V: TRBV15
D: -
J: TRBJ2-3
size: -
CDR3: CATSVQGSDTQYF
DNA: TGTGCCACCAGCGTGCAGGGATCAGATACGCAGTATTTT

V: TRBV10-1
D: -
J: TRBJ1-3
size: -
CDR3: CASSESGGSGNTIYF
DNA: TGCGCCAGCAGTGAGTCAGGCGGTTCTGGAAACACCATATATTTT

V: TRBV25-1
D: -
J: TRBJ2-3
size: -
CDR3: CASSDPRVPDTQYF
DNA: TGTGCCAGCAGTGATCCACGAGTTCCAGATACGCAGTATTTT

V: TRBV6-5
D: TRBD1
J: TRBJ2-7
size: -
CDR3: CASSYYRGYEQYF
DNA: TGTGCCAGCAGTTACTACAGGGGTTACGAGCAGTACTTC